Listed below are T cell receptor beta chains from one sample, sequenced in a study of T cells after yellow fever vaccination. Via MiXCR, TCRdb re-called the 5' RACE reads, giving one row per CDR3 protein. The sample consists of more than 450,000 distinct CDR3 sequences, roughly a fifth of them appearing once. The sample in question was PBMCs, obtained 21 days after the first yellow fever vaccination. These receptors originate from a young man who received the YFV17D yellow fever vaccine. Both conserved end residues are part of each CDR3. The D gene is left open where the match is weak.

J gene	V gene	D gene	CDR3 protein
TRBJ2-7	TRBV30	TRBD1	CAWSVKGTGNSYEQYF
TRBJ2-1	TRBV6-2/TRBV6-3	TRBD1	CASSPGQGNYNEQFF
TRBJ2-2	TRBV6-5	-	CASSYNRRTGELFF
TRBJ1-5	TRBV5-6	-	CASSVGAGMQPQHF
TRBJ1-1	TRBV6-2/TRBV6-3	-	CASSYSGQLEAFF
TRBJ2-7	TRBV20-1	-	CSARVESGQSRQYF
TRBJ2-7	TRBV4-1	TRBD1	CASSPGTGTYERYF
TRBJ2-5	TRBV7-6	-	CASSLAREIETQYF
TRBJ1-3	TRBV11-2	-	CASSAGLRGNTIYF
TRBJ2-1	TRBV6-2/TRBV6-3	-	CASSYWGSGSEQFF
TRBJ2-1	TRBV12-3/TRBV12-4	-	CASSHAQGYEQFF
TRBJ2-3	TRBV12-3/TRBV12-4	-	CASTPGRGDTQYF
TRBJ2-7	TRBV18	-	CASSPRNTNYEQYF
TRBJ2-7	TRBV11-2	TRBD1	CASRRTGGNYEQYF
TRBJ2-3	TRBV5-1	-	CASSLEVSGPDTQYF
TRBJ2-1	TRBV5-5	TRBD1	CASSTRDRGTYNEQFF
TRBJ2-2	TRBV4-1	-	CASSSGTPLGTGELFF
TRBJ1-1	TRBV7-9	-	CASIPGEGNTEAFF
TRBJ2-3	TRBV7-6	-	CASSLGTVTDTQYF
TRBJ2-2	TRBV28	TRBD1	CASSPIQGATGELFF
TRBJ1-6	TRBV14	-	CASSQDVHSPLHF
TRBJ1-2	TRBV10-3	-	CAISESRRARGGYTF
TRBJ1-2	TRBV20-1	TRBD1	CSAPGQGVNYGYTF
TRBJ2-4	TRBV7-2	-	CASSLAYRGGSKNIQYF
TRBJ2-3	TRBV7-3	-	CASSGDADTQYF
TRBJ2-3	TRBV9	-	CASSLGGVSTDTQYF
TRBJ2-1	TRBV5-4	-	CASSAGAGSSSYNEQFF
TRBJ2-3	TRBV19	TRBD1	CASNTGTGLGDTQYF
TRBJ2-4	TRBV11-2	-	CASSTPPGGSKNIQYF
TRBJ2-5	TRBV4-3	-	CASSQGLGLGPWETQYF
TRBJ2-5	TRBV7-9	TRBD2	CASSPRTSGETQYF
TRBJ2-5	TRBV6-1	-	CASRKGGSETQYF
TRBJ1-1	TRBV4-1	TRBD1	CASSQAPQGASEAFF
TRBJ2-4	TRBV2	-	CAGGQYLKNIQYF
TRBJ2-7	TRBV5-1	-	CASSSQGTLEQYF
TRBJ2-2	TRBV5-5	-	CASSFRPEDTGELFF
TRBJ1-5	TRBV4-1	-	CASSHADGGGQPQHF
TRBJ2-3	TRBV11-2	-	CASSLVGSGSTQYF
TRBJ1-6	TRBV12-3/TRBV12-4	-	CASSLEQNSPLHF
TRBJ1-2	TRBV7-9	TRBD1	CASSFEQGGGYTF
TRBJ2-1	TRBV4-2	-	CASSPSGRSSYNEQFF
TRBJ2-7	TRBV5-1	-	CASSATGKGSYEQYF
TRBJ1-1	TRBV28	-	CASVILAGREAFF
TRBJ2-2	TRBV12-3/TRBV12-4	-	CATERGPNTGELFF
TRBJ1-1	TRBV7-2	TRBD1	CASSLYGTVSTEAFF
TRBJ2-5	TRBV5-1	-	CASSEGATSSGTQYF
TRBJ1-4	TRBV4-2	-	CASSQDIVGEKLFF
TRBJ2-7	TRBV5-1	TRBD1	CASRGQGYEQYF
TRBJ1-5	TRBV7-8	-	CASSLQVVREGERNQPQHF
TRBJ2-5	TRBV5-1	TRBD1	CASSSTGVRETQYF
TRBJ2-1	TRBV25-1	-	CASRDPGPYNEQFF
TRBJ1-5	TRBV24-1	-	CASQMALDQPQHF
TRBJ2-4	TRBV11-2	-	CASRQLAKNIQYF
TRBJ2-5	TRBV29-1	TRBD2	CSVEWGGETQYF
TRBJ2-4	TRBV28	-	CASSYTPGAKNIQYF
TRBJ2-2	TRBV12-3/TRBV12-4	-	CASTRGTLNTGELFF
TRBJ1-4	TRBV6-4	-	CASRWGFEKLFF